Listed here are 15 T cell receptor beta chains from one sample, sequenced in a study of control samples from healthy donors and cancer patients. Sequenced by immunoSEQ multiplex PCR; TCRdb stores in-frame clones only, minus some. The sample records 100,000 to 150,000 clones, less than 95% being singletons. The sample consisted of blood. The receptors were sampled from a man aged 18 to 30 in good health.

The chain couples TRBV25-1 to TRBJ1-6; no clear D gene. The V gene's germline CDR1 is MGHDK and CDR2 SYGVNS. The CDR3 is 18 amino acids. The V gene lost 1 base and the J gene lost 0 bases, with 13 bases spanning the gap. CDR3 region: CASSEWWIPSSYNSPLHF. The CDR3 coding sequence is TGTGCCAGCAGTGAATGGTGGATCCCTAGCTCCTATAATTCACCCCTCCACTTT. The full variable domain, rest sourced from reference TRBV25-1 and TRBJ1-6, is EADIYQTPRYLVIGTGKKITLECSQTMGHDKMYWYQQDPGMELHLIHYSYGVNSTEKGDLSSESTVSRIRTEHFPLTLESARPSHTSQYLCASSEWWIPSSYNSPLHFGNGTRLTVT.

The CDR3 loop is CATQKAEGRAEAFF. CDR3 DNA: TGTGCCACCCAGAAGGCGGAGGGTAGGGCTGAAGCTTTCTTT. The chain combines TRBV2 with TRBJ1-1; D is ambiguous. This CDR3 has 14 residues. Germline V gene data show CDR1 as SNHLY and CDR2 as FYNNEI. V lost 10 bases and J 6 bases, leaving 21 bases between the germline ends.

J is TRBJ1-5 and V is TRBV9; D remains unclear. This CDR3 has 15 residues. Per germline, CDR1 SGDLS and CDR2 YYNGEE. Trimming cost V 4 bases and J 4 bases, with 15 bases left between them. CDR3 protein: CASSRGKGSNQPQHF. CDR3 DNA: TGTGCCAGCAGCCGAGGGAAAGGGTCGAATCAGCCCCAGCATTTT.

This clone appeared a single time. The chain joins TRBV23-1 to TRBJ1-3; possible D gene TRBD1, 6 bases. TRBV23-1 is an ORF, with its function uncertain. The CDR3 covers 16 residues. V was shortened by 3 bases and J by 1 base, with 13 bases between the two germline ends. The CDR3 is CASSQHEGVSGNTIYF. In nucleotides, the CDR3 is TGCGCCAGCAGTCAGCATGAGGGGGTATCTGGAAACACCATATATTTT.

V and J are TRBV27 and TRBJ2-5, with D perhaps assigned TRBD1 or TRBD2 (5 bases each). CDR1 is MNHEY, CDR2 SMNVEV, per germline (reference sequence). V was pared by 4 bases and J by 1 base, with 13 bases between. The CDR3 runs 15 residues. The CDR3 here is CASSSLGGIQETQYF. The DNA of the CDR3 is TGTGCCAGCAGTTCCCTTGGGGGAATCCAAGAGACCCAGTACTTC.

The chain couples TRBV5-4 to TRBJ2-1; 7 bases line up with TRBD1. The CDR3 is 13 amino acids. Germline assignment: CDR1 SGHNT and CDR2 YYREEE (reference sequence). V was pared by 1 base and J by 9 bases, with 4 bases of the junction left unmatched. The CDR3 DNA sequence: TGTGCCAGCAGCTTGAAAGGGGGCGGTGAGCAGTTCTTC. Translating gives CASSLKGGGEQFF.

The chain has TRBV3-1 (or the pseudogene TRBV3-2) and TRBJ2-5; 10 nucleotides match TRBD2. The V gene end was trimmed by 6 bases and the J gene end by 5 bases; junction bases not matched to a gene: 9. The CDR3 is made up of 15 amino acids. Germline assignment: CDR1 LGHDT and CDR2 YNNKEL (reference sequence). The chain's CDR3 is CASSPLSGGAETQYF. CDR3 DNA sequence: TGTGCCAGCAGTCCTTTGAGCGGGGGGGCCGAGACCCAGTACTTC.

The chain combines TRBV11-2 with TRBJ2-7, with 7 positions matching TRBD1. The CDR3 runs 14 residues. Per germline, CDR1 SGHAT and CDR2 FQNNGV. V shed 5 bases and J 3 bases; nucleotides not matched to a gene: 7. This chain's CDR3 is CASSPNRDSYEQYF. Here the CDR3 DNA reads TGTGCCAGCAGCCCAAACCGGGACAGCTACGAGCAGTACTTC.

The chain uses TRBV11-2 and TRBJ2-3; D uncertain. Germline V CDR1 and CDR2: SGHAT, FQNNGV. Between the trimmed V and J ends, which lost 1 base and 1 base, there was a span of 12 bases. The CDR3 length is 16 residues. This CDR3 is CASSLVIGIGTDTQYF. CDR3 bases: TGTGCCAGCAGCTTAGTGATAGGGATCGGCACAGATACGCAGTATTTT.

CDR3 loop: CASSQVGGDQETQYF. The CDR3 DNA follows: TGCGCCAGCAGCCAAGTAGGGGGAGACCAAGAGACCCAGTACTTC. The gene calls are TRBV4-1 and TRBJ2-5; D may be TRBD1 (6 bases). The ends were cut back, 1 base at V and 0 bases at J, with 9 bases in the middle. Germline values: CDR1 MGHRA, CDR2 YSYEKL. This CDR3 is 15 amino acids long.

The rearrangement links TRBV11-2 to TRBJ1-1, with 9 bases fitting TRBD1. V was pared by 2 bases and J by 1 base, with 8 bases of the junction left unmatched. Germline V gene lookup returns CDR1 SGHAT and CDR2 FQNNGV. This CDR3 has 17 residues. The CDR3, as DNA: TGTGCCAGCAGCTTATATACAGGGGGCAAAAGGAACACTGAAGCTTTCTTT. It translates to CASSLYTGGKRNTEAFF.

J is TRBJ1-1 and V is TRBV27; 10 bases are a match to TRBD1. The CDR3 is made up of 15 amino acids. CDR1 and CDR2 (germline): MNHEY, SMNVEV (reference sequence). After removal of 5 bases from V and 1 base from J, the junction contained 4 bases not matched to a gene. DNA of the CDR3: TGTGCCAGCAGTCGCCGGGACAGGGGGAACACTGAAGCTTTCTTT. This translates into CASSRRDRGNTEAFF.

The chain couples TRBV18 to TRBJ2-1; D tentatively reads TRBD1 or TRBD2 (5 bases each). The germline V gene has CDR1 KGHSH and CDR2 LQKENI. CDR3 length equals 15 residues. V lost 3 bases, J lost 7 bases, and 16 bases lay in between. The CDR3 DNA reads TGTGCCAGCTCACCCGGGGCCGCCCGAGGTAATGAGCAGTTCTTC. This gives the protein CASSPGAARGNEQFF.

V and J are TRBV11-2 and TRBJ2-7, with D unresolved. Trimming pared 1 base from V and 2 bases from J, leaving 6 bases between. The CDR3 is 13 amino acids. From germline, CDR1 is SGHAT and CDR2 FQNNGV. CDR3 loop: CASSLGPPYEQYF. CDR3 sequence (DNA): TGTGCCAGCAGCTTAGGACCCCCCTACGAGCAGTACTTC.

This clone was picked up a small number of times. This chain connects TRBV27 to TRBJ1-5, with a possible D match to TRBD1 (5 bases). This CDR3 contains 13 residues. V lost 3 bases, J lost 7 bases, and 10 bases lay in between. From germline, CDR1 is MNHEY and CDR2 SMNVEV (reference sequence). CDR3 DNA: TGTGCCAGCAGTTTGCGGGGGATACAGCCCCAGCATTTT. Translating it yields CASSLRGIQPQHF.